This T cell receptor (beta chain) stems from a study of healthy donors' naive CD4 and CD8 T cells. Study at large: TCR alpha primers covered all functional IMGT alpha gene variants.

Study-wide findings and caveats: Chains were not paired, since alpha and beta were sequenced in bulk. Roughly 13% of CD4/CD8 propensity variance appeared explained by V, J and CDR3 charge. Bias from naive T cell homeostatic proliferation was not addressed.

Note on this clonotype: Antigen: not known.

With 6 bases clipped from V and 7 bases from J, the junction kept 9 bases outside the gene matches. This CDR3 region has 14 residues. The germline gives CDR1 SQVTM, CDR2 ANQGSEA. A linear amplification protocol produced the TCR libraries from roughly 480 ng of total RNA. TCRdb ran MiXCR on the reads and lists one entry per CDR3 protein. The sample holds about 180,000 distinct CDR3 sequences, nearly 75% seen once. This chain connects TRBV29-1 to TRBJ2-7, with TRBD2 matching over 13 bases. This TCR derives from a pool of human donors in good health; the sample pools cells from several healthy donors. The sample taken for sequencing was naive CD4+ and CD8+ T cells sorted from blood, pooled from several donors. DNA of the CDR3: TGCAGCGTAACCGGACTAGCGGGAGTGGAAGAGCAGTACTTC. Its translation is CSVTGLAGVEEQYF.